This T cell receptor (beta chain) derives from a study of blood T cell repertoires in COVID-19. Study members were between about 18 and 100 years old and lived in approximately 25 US regions. The repertoire was sequenced with immunoSEQ multiplex PCR; TCRdb's copy has only in-frame clones and lacks some. The table includes about 200,000 clones, roughly 82% detected once. The specimen was PBMCs or T cells enriched from blood (not recorded which). This TCR was sampled from a man aged 40-49 years with acute COVID-19.

CDR3 sequence: CASSSIAGREQFF. CDR3 nucleotide sequence: TGTGCCAGCAGTTCAATAGCGGGACGTGAGCAGTTCTTC. The chain has TRBV27 and TRBJ2-1; 8 bases fit TRBD2. The CDR3 has 13 residues. Germline CDR1 reads MNHEY; CDR2 reads SMNVEV (reference sequence). J was trimmed by 9 bases and V by 4 bases; bases with no gene match: 5.